The clone carrying this TCR beta chain was seen repeatedly, ten times or more. As yet, its antigen is unknown. Using CD45RO/CCR7/CD25/CD127/CD95/CD27, CD4+ naive, central memory, regulatory and stem cell-like memory cells were sorted. This sample stems from a study of beta chain features in type 1 diabetes. Whole-study findings and limits: A pattern of fewer insertions and more deletions at VDJ junctions was seen in type 1 diabetes patients.

With 10 bases removed from V and 1 base from J, the gap between germline ends came to 16 bases. This CDR3 contains 14 residues. Per the germline V gene, CDR1 is PRHDT and CDR2 is FYEKMQ (reference sequence). Isolated RNA was reverse transcribed in full, so expressed TCRB transcripts were sequenced. Using immunoSEQ multiplex PCR, the repertoire was profiled, and TCRdb retains in-frame clones only, with some absent. The sample has under 900,000 clones; 17% are singletons. The chain employs TRBV13 and TRBJ1-1, with D maybe TRBD1 (5 bases). The sample consisted of naive CD4+ T cells from blood. The sequence was obtained from a woman aged 18-35 years in good health. The CDR3 loop reads CATRTGTWNTEAFF. For the CDR3, the DNA is TGTGCCACCCGGACCGGGACTTGGAACACTGAAGCTTTCTTT.